A selection of T cell receptor beta chains follows, all from one sample in a study of PD-L1 blockade in urothelial cancer. The method was immunoSEQ multiplex PCR; TCRdb's version includes in-frame clones alone and lacks a portion of them. The sample has fewer than 85,000 clones; 84% are singletons. The sample was PBMCs, taken around atezolizumab (anti-PD-L1) treatment. The receptors stem from a woman between 65 and 79 years old with urothelial cancer. Both conserved end residues are trimmed from each CDR3.

V gene: TRBV6-6
CDR3 protein: ASSYTITVYEQY

V gene: TRBV28
CDR3 protein: ASSLVDTGLI

V gene: TRBV7-2
CDR3 protein: ASSLPGTYEQY

V gene: TRBV20-1
CDR3 protein: SGTGGTEAF

V gene: TRBV5-4
CDR3 protein: ASSFFGGGLVHSYEQY

V gene: TRBV4-3
CDR3 protein: ASSQDNLGLAGGQETQY

V gene: TRBV4-1
CDR3 protein: ASSQSIGDTQY

V gene: TRBV30
CDR3 protein: AWSSTGVYEQY

V gene: TRBV7-8
CDR3 protein: ASSLGTGGANIAYEQY

V gene: TRBV4-3
CDR3 protein: ASSQLTSGGHMNEQF

V gene: TRBV10-2
CDR3 protein: ASSETGGGNQPQH

V gene: TRBV5-5
CDR3 protein: ASSGDMNTEAF

V gene: TRBV28
CDR3 protein: ASSQGLSNQPQH

V gene: TRBV7-8
CDR3 protein: ASSLIARVGGEQF

V gene: TRBV20-1
CDR3 protein: SARPRVGYT

V gene: TRBV4-1
CDR3 protein: ASSQVGRIGNTIY

V gene: TRBV9
CDR3 protein: ASSVNSGGNQETQY

V gene: TRBV4-1
CDR3 protein: ASSQVLLAVQETQY

V gene: TRBV5-6
CDR3 protein: ASSPTGANSGNTIY

V gene: TRBV5-5
CDR3 protein: ASSLAGYTEAF

V gene: TRBV11-2
CDR3 protein: ASSLGGYGYT

V gene: TRBV7-2
CDR3 protein: ASRAGTGDTEAF

V gene: TRBV18
CDR3 protein: ASSPDAGGPNEQF

V gene: TRBV11-3
CDR3 protein: ASSLGRTGSEETQY

V gene: TRBV27
CDR3 protein: ASSSAGLSYEQY

V gene: TRBV5-5
CDR3 protein: ASSKGQGATYNEQF

V gene: TRBV25-1
CDR3 protein: ASSEYGGTEAF

V gene: TRBV4-1
CDR3 protein: ASSQDQGRANGYT

V gene: TRBV6-5
CDR3 protein: ASSYSGAANSPLH

V gene: TRBV27
CDR3 protein: ASSFRSGRYTSTDTQY

V gene: TRBV11-2
CDR3 protein: ASSSRLAGYYNEQF

V gene: TRBV5-1
CDR3 protein: ASSLGAGTRSTDTQY

V gene: TRBV28
CDR3 protein: ASNRDGQPQH

V gene: TRBV7-7
CDR3 protein: ASSLASGTGELF

V gene: TRBV5-4
CDR3 protein: ASSLRLAGEETQY

V gene: TRBV30
CDR3 protein: AWGGQGETQY

V gene: TRBV2
CDR3 protein: ASSVSQGNTEAF

V gene: TRBV2
CDR3 protein: ASEKQGGLSRGYT

V gene: TRBV19
CDR3 protein: ASSPQVTNTEAF

V gene: TRBV11-2
CDR3 protein: ASSLGGRGEQF

V gene: TRBV27
CDR3 protein: ASSFRTGGEAF

V gene: TRBV7-3
CDR3 protein: ASSLTRGADTQY